This T cell receptor beta chain stems from a study of T cell responses to AZD1222 COVID-19 vaccine. Generated by immunoSEQ multiplex PCR, the TCRdb table keeps only in-frame clones and is missing some. The sample shows roughly 100,000 clones, more than 85% of them seen only once. The germline CDR1 and CDR2 sequences are MNHEY and SVGAGI. V was cut by 0 bases and J by 2 bases, with 7 bases left in between. The CDR3 runs 14 residues. The sample here was peripheral blood, taken on day 0 of AZD1222 vaccination. The source is an adult in good health. The chain combines TRBV6-5 with TRBJ1-2; D unresolved. Here the CDR3 reads CASSYSRGNYGYTF. CDR3 nucleotides: TGTGCCAGCAGTTACTCGCGAGGGAACTATGGCTACACCTTC.